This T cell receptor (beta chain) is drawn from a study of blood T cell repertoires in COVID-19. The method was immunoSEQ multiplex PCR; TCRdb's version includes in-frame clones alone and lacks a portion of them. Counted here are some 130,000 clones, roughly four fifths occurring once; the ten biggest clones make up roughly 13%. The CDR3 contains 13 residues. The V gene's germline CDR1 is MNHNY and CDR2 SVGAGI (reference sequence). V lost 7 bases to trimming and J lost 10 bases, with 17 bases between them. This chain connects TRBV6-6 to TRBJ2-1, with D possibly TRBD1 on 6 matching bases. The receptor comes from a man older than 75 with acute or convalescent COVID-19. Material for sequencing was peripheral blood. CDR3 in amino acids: CASNPPEGEEQFF. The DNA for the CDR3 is TGTGCCAGCAACCCCCCTGAGGGGGAAGAGCAGTTCTTC.